The 3 T cell receptor beta chains below all came from one sample that was sequenced in a study of T cell changes during pregnancy in multiple sclerosis. Measured with immunoSEQ multiplex PCR; TCRdb has only the in-frame clones, and not every one. This table has about 18,000 clones, under 90% appearing once. The sample consisted of CD8+ T cells from peripheral blood mononuclear cells, taken after pregnancy. These receptors came from a female donor with multiple sclerosis, enrolled in a pregnancy study.

V is TRBV2 and J is TRBJ1-5, with D unresolved. The CDR3 consists of 14 residues. V dropped 6 bases and J dropped 5 bases, with 14 bases sitting between them. The germline CDR1 and CDR2 sequences are SNHLY and FYNNEI. In DNA, the CDR3 is TGTGCCAGCAGGCAGAGCGGGGAACATCAGCCCCAGCATTTT. Protein sequence: CASRQSGEHQPQHF.

By share of the sample, this clone is medium-sized (0.01 to 0.1%). CDR3 bases: TGCGCCAGCAGCCAAAGGACAGGGGGCGAGCAGTACTTC. Encoded protein: CASSQRTGGEQYF. The chain couples TRBV4-1 to TRBJ2-7; 10 bases fit TRBD1. The V gene's germline CDR1 is MGHRA and CDR2 YSYEKL. Trimming cost V 2 bases and J 6 bases; bases outside gene matches: 1. The CDR3 has 13 amino acids.

The V and J genes are TRBV6-1 and TRBJ1-1; a weak D match, TRBD1 (6 bases). Trimming cost V 6 bases and J 2 bases, with 10 bases left between them. This CDR3 is built from 13 residues. Germline CDR1 reads MNHNS; CDR2 reads SASEGT. The CDR3 sequence is CASSLTGNTEAFF. DNA of the CDR3: TGTGCCAGCAGCTTGACAGGAAACACTGAAGCTTTCTTT.